These 23 T cell receptor beta chains were all obtained from the same sample, sequenced in a study of Tregs in tolerant kidney transplant recipients. The protocol was immunoSEQ multiplex PCR, while the TCRdb copy is restricted to in-frame clones and leaves out a portion. The sample records about 240,000 clones, around 82% being singletons. The sequenced material came from CD4+ T cells from blood. These receptors were obtained from a human donor in good health.

The chain links TRBV30 to TRBJ2-7, with 9 bases that match TRBD1. Germline V lookup: CDR1 GTSNPN, CDR2 SVGIG (reference sequence). V lost 1 base to trimming and J lost 3 bases; unmatched junction nucleotides: 4. This CDR3 comprises 14 residues. The CDR3 coding sequence is TGTGCCTGGAGTGAGGGACAGGGCCACTACGAGCAGTACTTC. It codes for CAWSEGQGHYEQYF.

This chain uses TRBV11-2 with TRBJ1-2, with 8 bases that match TRBD1. The V gene's germline CDR1 is SGHAT and CDR2 FQNNGV. Unmatched junction bases numbered 8, after V lost 6 bases and J lost 2 bases. The CDR3 is 15 amino acids. CDR3 residues: CASRTSTGANYGYTF. The DNA for the CDR3 is TGTGCCAGCAGAACCTCGACAGGGGCGAACTATGGCTACACCTTC.

This sequence joins TRBV5-1 and TRBJ2-1; no clear D gene. The CDR3 runs 11 residues. The ends were cut back, 0 bases at V and 8 bases at J, with 3 bases in the middle. CDR1 SGHRS and CDR2 YFSETQ come from the germline V gene. The CDR3 DNA is TGCGCCAGCAGCTTGGTTGATGAGCAGTTCTTC. Amino acid sequence: CASSLVDEQFF. Using reference TRBV5-1 and TRBJ2-1 for the parts outside the CDR3, the full variable domain is KAGVTQTPRYLIKTRGQQVTLSCSPISGHRSVSWYQQTPGQGLQFLFEYFSETQRNKGNFPGRFSGRQFSNSRSEMNVSTLELGDSALYLCASSLVDEQFFGPGTRLTVL.

This chain links TRBV2 with TRBJ1-2; TRBD1 matches 7 bases. After removal of 6 bases from V and 5 bases from J, the junction contained 9 bases not matched to a gene. This CDR3 comprises 14 residues. Germline CDR1 is SNHLY and CDR2 is FYNNEI. The chain's CDR3 is CASSGTVRGYGYTF. CDR3 sequence (DNA): TGTGCCAGCAGCGGGACAGTTAGGGGTTATGGCTACACCTTC.

V is TRBV6-6 and J is TRBJ2-7; TRBD1 aligns across 8 bases. Germline V lookup: CDR1 MNHNY, CDR2 SVGAGI (reference sequence). V was clipped by 7 bases and J by 6 bases; unmatched bases: 8. The CDR3 extends over 13 amino acids. CDR3 protein: CASTKDREGEQYF. The CDR3 bases are TGTGCCAGCACCAAGGACAGGGAAGGCGAGCAGTACTTC.

The chain employs TRBV28 and TRBJ1-2, with D tentatively TRBD1 (5 bases). The CDR3 covers 14 residues. Germline loops: CDR1 MDHEN, CDR2 SYDVKM. V lost 4 bases to trimming and J lost 7 bases, with 16 bases between them. Here the CDR3 DNA reads TGTGCCAGCAGTTCTGAGGGGCGGGAGGTTGGCTACACCTTC. Its protein product is CASSSEGREVGYTF.

CDR3 residues: CASSIFGDSSYGYTF. The DNA of the CDR3 is TGTGCCAGTAGTATTTTTGGGGATTCAAGCTATGGCTACACCTTC. The chain carries TRBV19 and TRBJ1-2; D gene unclear. CDR1 and CDR2 (germline): LNHDA, SQIVND (reference sequence). Trimming cost V 3 bases and J 4 bases, with 15 bases left between them. The CDR3 has 15 amino acids.

The chain has TRBV18 and TRBJ2-1, with 12 nucleotides matching TRBD2. V was clipped by 3 bases and J by 0 bases; unmatched bases: 9. Per germline, CDR1 KGHSH and CDR2 LQKENI. The CDR3 totals 19 residues. CDR3 region: CASSPPGLAGNLSYNEQFF. The CDR3 DNA is TGTGCCAGCTCACCTCCGGGACTAGCGGGCAACCTCTCCTACAATGAGCAGTTCTTC. Full variable domain (outside the CDR3, taken from reference TRBV18 and TRBJ2-1): NAGVMQNPRHLVRRRGQEARLRCSPMKGHSHVYWYRQLPEEGLKFMVYLQKENIIDESGMPKERFSAEFPKEGPSILRIQQVVRGDSAAYFCASSPPGLAGNLSYNEQFFGPGTRLTVL.

The DNA for the CDR3 is TGCGCCAGCAGCCAAGATGGAACCTATGGCTACACCTTC. Amino acids: CASSQDGTYGYTF. The V and J genes are TRBV4-1 and TRBJ1-2; D is undetermined. CDR1 and CDR2 from the germline V gene are MGHRA and YSYEKL. This CDR3 comprises 13 residues. V was cut by 0 bases and J by 4 bases, with 6 bases left in between.

V is TRBV11-1 and J is TRBJ1-1; a possible D gene is TRBD1 (5 bases). V was shortened by 5 bases and J by 1 base, with 14 bases between the two germline ends. Germline V gives CDR1 SGHAT, CDR2 FQDESV (reference sequence). The CDR3 covers 15 residues. The CDR3 region has the DNA TGTGCCAGCAGCAGAAGGGGAAAGGCGAACACTGAAGCTTTCTTT. It specifies CASSRRGKANTEAFF.

This chain connects TRBV6-5 to TRBJ1-6, with unresolved D. Germline V gives CDR1 MNHEY, CDR2 SVGAGI. Trimming removed 4 bases at V and 14 bases at J, with 6 bases between. This CDR3 contains 10 residues. The CDR3 sequence is CASSSVTLHF. DNA of the CDR3: TGTGCCAGCAGTTCGGTCACCCTCCACTTT.

V and J are TRBV11-2 and TRBJ1-1, with D possibly being TRBD1 (5 bases). The V gene lost 5 bases and the J gene lost 5 bases, with 15 bases spanning the gap. This CDR3 spans 14 amino acids. Germline V gene data show CDR1 as SGHAT and CDR2 as FQNNGV. The CDR3 region has the DNA TGTGCCAGCAGCCTCTACTTCGGGGGTACTGAAGCTTTCTTT. Translation gives CASSLYFGGTEAFF.

The genes are TRBV10-1 and TRBJ2-5; D is undetermined. V was shortened by 8 bases and J by 1 base, with 14 bases between the two germline ends. The CDR3 runs to 14 residues. Looked up from germline, CDR1 is WNHNN and CDR2 is SYGVQD (reference sequence). In DNA, the CDR3 is TGCGCCAGCCCCGAGCCGGCCCCCCAAGAGACCCAGTACTTC. Encoded protein: CASPEPAPQETQYF.

V gene TRBV19 combines with J gene TRBJ1-1; a weak D match, TRBD1 (6 bases). Trimming took off 6 bases at V and 5 bases at J, with 16 bases between the two ends. CDR3 length: 14 residues. Per the germline V gene, CDR1 is LNHDA and CDR2 is SQIVND (reference sequence). CDR3 sequence reads: CASRGRGEVTEAFF. The CDR3 region has the DNA TGTGCCAGTAGGGGCAGGGGTGAAGTTACTGAAGCTTTCTTT.

This chain joins TRBV6-4 and TRBJ2-3; 7 nucleotides match TRBD1. CDR3 length: 14 amino acids. The germline gives CDR1 MRHNA, CDR2 SNTAGT. V was pared by 5 bases and J by 6 bases, with 8 bases of the junction left unmatched. The CDR3 reads CASSLGQAYDTQYF. CDR3 nucleotides: TGTGCCAGCAGTTTAGGACAGGCTTACGATACGCAGTATTTT.

This chain links TRBV2 with TRBJ2-3; D is possibly TRBD1 (6 bases). V lost 4 bases, J lost 1 base, and 15 bases lay in between. The CDR3 is 16 amino acids. The germline V gene encodes CDR1 SNHLY and CDR2 FYNNEI. The CDR3 sequence: CASSGWLTGRTDTQYF. The CDR3 DNA reads TGTGCCAGCAGTGGATGGTTAACAGGGCGCACAGATACGCAGTATTTT.

V is TRBV5-6 and J is TRBJ1-1, with a tentative D call TRBD1 (6 bases). CDR1 and CDR2 (germline): SGHDT, YYEEEE. The CDR3 has 13 residues. V was pared by 9 bases and J by 5 bases, with 17 bases between. In nucleotides, the CDR3 is TGTGCCACCGCGGGGGCCCGGGGTACTGAAGCTTTCTTT. This encodes CATAGARGTEAFF.

This chain joins TRBV10-3 and TRBJ1-2, with 7 bases fitting TRBD1. V shed 2 bases, J shed 4 bases, and the junction held 4 bases outside the gene matches. Germline lookup yields CDR1 ENHRY and CDR2 SYGVKD. This CDR3 has 14 amino acids. The CDR3 sequence is CAISEPDRVYGYTF. Written as DNA, the CDR3 is TGTGCCATCAGTGAGCCCGACAGGGTCTATGGCTACACCTTC.

The CDR3 DNA reads as TGTGCCAGCAGCTTAGACGGGTGGGAGACTGAAGCTTTCTTT. Its translation is CASSLDGWETEAFF. The chain uses TRBV7-9 and TRBJ1-1; D gene uncertain. The CDR3 runs 14 residues. In germline, CDR1 is SEHNR, CDR2 FQNEAQ (reference sequence). V lost 1 base, J lost 5 bases, and 11 bases lay in between. The whole variable domain, filled in from reference TRBV7-9 and TRBJ1-1, reads DTGVSQNPRHKITKRGQNVTFRCDPISEHNRLYWYRQTLGQGPEFLTYFQNEAQLEKSRLLSDRFSAERPKGSFSTLEIQRTEQGDSAMYLCASSLDGWETEAFFGQGTRLTVV.

J is TRBJ1-3 and V is TRBV4-2; no firm D call. V was pared by 5 bases and J by 0 bases, with 5 bases between. CDR3 length equals 13 residues. From germline, CDR1 is LGHNA and CDR2 YNFKEQ. The CDR3 bases are TGTGCCAGCAGCTCCTCCTCTGGAAACACCATATATTTT. Translated, it gives CASSSSSGNTIYF.

Notes on this clone: Compared with germline, one end of the junction differs, possibly owing to a read error. This rearrangement joins TRBV7-7 to TRBJ2-5; TRBD2 matches 8 bases. The CDR3 contains 14 residues. Germline V CDR1 and CDR2: SSHAT, FNYEAQ (reference sequence). The CDR3 reads CASSFSGGQETQYF. The CDR3 bases are TGTGCTAGCAGTTTCAGCGGGGGACAAGAGACCCAGTACTTC.

This chain connects TRBV7-6 to TRBJ2-2; D is perhaps TRBD2 (6 bases). The V gene's germline CDR1 is SGHVS and CDR2 FNYEAQ. There are 17 residues in the CDR3. Trimming removed 0 bases at V and 5 bases at J, with 16 bases between. CDR3 DNA: TGTGCCAGCAGCTTAGCGTTCGGAGGAAGCGGGACCGGGGAGCTGTTTTTT. Its translation is CASSLAFGGSGTGELFF.

The sample holds a few counts of this clone. The CDR3 DNA sequence: TGTGCCAGCAGTGCCGGGCCTTATAATTCACCCCTCCACTTT. Protein sequence: CASSAGPYNSPLHF. The V gene is TRBV6-5, the J gene TRBJ1-6, with no clear D. The CDR3 loop spans 14 amino acids. Germline V gene sequence: CDR1 MNHEY, CDR2 SVGAGI. V was shortened by 5 bases and J by 4 bases, with 9 bases between the two germline ends.